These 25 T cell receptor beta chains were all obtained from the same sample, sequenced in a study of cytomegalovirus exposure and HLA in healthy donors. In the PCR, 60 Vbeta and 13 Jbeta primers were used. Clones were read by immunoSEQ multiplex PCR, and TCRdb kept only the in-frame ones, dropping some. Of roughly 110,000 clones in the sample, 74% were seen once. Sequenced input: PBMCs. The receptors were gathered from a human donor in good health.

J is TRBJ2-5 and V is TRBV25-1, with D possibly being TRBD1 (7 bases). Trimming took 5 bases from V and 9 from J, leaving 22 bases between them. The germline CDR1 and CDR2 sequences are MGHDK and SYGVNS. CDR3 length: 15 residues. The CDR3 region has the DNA TGTGCCAGCAGTCCTCAGGGGGGTTTGGGTGTGGCCCAGTACTTC. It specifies CASSPQGGLGVAQYF.

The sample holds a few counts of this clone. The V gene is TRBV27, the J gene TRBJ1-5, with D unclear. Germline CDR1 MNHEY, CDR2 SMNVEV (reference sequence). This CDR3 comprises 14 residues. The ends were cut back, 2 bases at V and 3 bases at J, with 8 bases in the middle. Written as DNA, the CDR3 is TGTGCCAGCAGTTTAGGGCCCCTCAATCAGCCCCAGCATTTT. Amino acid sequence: CASSLGPLNQPQHF.

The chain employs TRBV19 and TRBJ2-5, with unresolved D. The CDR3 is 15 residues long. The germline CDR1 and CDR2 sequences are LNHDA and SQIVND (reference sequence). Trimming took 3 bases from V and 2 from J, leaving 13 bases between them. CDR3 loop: CASSISPRRQETQYF. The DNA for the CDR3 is TGTGCCAGTAGTATCAGTCCTCGCAGGCAAGAGACCCAGTACTTC.

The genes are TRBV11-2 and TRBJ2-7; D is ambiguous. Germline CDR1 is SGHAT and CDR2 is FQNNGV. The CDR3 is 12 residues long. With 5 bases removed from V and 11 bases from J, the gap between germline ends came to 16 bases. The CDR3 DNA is TGTGCCAGCAGCCCCCTGCTGGGCCAAGAGTACTTC. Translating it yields CASSPLLGQEYF.

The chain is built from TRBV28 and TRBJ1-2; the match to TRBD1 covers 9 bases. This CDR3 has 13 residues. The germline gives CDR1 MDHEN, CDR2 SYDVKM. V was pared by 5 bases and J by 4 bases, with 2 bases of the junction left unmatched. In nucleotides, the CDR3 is TGTGCCAGCAGTCAGACAGGGGGCTATGGCTACACCTTC. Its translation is CASSQTGGYGYTF.

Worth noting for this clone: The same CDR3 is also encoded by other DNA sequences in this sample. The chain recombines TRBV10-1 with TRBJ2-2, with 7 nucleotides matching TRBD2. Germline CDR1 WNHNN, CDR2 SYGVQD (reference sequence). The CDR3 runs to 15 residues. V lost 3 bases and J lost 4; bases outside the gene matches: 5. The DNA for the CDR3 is TGCGCCAGCAGTGAAGGCGGGAGTGGCACCGGGGAGCTGTTTTTT. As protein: CASSEGGSGTGELFF.

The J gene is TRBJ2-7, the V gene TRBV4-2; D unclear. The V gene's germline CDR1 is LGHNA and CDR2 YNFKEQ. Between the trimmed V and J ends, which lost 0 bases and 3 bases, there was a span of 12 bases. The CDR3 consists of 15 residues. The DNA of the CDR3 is TGTGCCAGCAGCCAAGACCTTCTAGGTGGCTACGAGCAGTACTTC. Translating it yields CASSQDLLGGYEQYF.

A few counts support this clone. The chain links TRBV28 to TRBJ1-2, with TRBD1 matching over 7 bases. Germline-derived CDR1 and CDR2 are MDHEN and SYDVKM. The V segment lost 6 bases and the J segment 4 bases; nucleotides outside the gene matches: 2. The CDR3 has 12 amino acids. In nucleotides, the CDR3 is TGTGCCAGCAGCCGGGACAGCTATGGCTACACCTTC. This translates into CASSRDSYGYTF.

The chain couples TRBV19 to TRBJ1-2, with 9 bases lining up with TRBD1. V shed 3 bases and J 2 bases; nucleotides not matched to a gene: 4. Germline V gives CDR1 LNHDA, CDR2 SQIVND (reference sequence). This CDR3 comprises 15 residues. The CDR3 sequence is CASSIGTGQNYGYTF. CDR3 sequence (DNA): TGTGCCAGTAGTATTGGGACAGGGCAAAACTATGGCTACACCTTC.

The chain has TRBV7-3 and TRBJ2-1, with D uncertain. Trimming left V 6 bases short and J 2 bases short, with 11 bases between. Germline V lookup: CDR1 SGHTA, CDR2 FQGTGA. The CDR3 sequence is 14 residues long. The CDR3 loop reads CASRFTGPYNEQFF. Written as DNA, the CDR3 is TGTGCCAGCAGGTTCACTGGTCCCTACAATGAGCAGTTCTTC. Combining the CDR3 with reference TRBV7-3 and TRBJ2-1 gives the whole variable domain GAGVSQTPSNKVTEKGKYVELRCDPISGHTALYWYRQSLGQGPEFLIYFQGTGAADDSGLPNDRFFAVRPEGSVSTLKIQRTERGDSAVYLCASRFTGPYNEQFFGPGTRLTVL.

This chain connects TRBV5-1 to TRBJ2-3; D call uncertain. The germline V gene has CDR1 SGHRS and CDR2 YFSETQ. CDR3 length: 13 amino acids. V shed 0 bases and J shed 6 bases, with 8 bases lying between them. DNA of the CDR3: TGCGCCAGCAGCTTGGTCCCAGCGGATACGCAGTATTTT. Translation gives CASSLVPADTQYF.

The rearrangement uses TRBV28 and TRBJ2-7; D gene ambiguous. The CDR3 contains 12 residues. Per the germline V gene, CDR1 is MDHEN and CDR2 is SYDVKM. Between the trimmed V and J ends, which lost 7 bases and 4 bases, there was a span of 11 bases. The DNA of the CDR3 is TGTGCCAGCATCTCTCCCGGGTACGAGCAGTACTTC. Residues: CASISPGYEQYF. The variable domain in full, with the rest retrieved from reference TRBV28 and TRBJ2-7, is DVKVTQSSRYLVKRTGEKVFLECVQDMDHENMFWYRQDPGLGLRLIYFSYDVKMKEKGDIPEGYSVSREKKERFSLILESASTNQTSMYLCASISPGYEQYFGPGTRLTVT.

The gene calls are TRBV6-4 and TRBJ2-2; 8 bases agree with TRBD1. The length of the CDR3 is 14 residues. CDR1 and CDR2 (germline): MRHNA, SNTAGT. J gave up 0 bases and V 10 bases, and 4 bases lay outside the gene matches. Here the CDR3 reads CATSGQANTGELFF. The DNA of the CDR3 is TGTGCCACTTCGGGACAGGCGAACACCGGGGAGCTGTTTTTT.

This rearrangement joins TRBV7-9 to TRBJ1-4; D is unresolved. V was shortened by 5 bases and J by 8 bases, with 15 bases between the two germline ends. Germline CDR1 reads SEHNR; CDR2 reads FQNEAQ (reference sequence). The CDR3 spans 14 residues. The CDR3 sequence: CASSPFRGIEKLFF. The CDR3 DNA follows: TGTGCCAGCAGCCCCTTTAGAGGGATCGAAAAACTGTTTTTT.

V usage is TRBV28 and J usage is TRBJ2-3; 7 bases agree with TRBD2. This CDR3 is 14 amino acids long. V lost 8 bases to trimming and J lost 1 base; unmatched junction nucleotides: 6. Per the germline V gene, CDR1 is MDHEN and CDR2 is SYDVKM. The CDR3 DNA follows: TGTGCCAGCTATGGGGCGGGGGGCACAGATACGCAGTATTTT. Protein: CASYGAGGTDTQYF.

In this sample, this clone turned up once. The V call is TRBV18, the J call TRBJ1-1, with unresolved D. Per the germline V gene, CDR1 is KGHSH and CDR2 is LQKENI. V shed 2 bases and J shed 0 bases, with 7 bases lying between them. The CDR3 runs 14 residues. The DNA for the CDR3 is TGTGCCAGCTCACCAGGCGGGTTGAACACTGAAGCTTTCTTT. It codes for CASSPGGLNTEAFF. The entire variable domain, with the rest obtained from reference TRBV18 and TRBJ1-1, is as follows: NAGVMQNPRHLVRRRGQEARLRCSPMKGHSHVYWYRQLPEEGLKFMVYLQKENIIDESGMPKERFSAEFPKEGPSILRIQQVVRGDSAAYFCASSPGGLNTEAFFGQGTRLTVV.

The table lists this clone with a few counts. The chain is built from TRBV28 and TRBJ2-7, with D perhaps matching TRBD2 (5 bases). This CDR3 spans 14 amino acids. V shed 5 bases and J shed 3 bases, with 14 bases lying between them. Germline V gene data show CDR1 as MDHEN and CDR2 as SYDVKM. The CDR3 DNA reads TGTGCCAGCAGTATACCGGGGAGCCGCTACGAGCAGTACTTC. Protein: CASSIPGSRYEQYF.

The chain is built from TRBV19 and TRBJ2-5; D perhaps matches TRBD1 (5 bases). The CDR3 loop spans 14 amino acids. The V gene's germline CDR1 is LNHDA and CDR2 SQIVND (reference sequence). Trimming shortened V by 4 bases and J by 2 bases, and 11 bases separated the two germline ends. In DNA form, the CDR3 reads TGTGCCAGTAGTACCCCGGACATACAAGAGACCCAGTACTTC. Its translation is CASSTPDIQETQYF.

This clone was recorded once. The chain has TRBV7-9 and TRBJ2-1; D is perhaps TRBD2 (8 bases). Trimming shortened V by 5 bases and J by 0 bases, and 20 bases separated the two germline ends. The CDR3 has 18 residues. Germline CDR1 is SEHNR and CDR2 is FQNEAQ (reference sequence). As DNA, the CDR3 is TGTGCCAGCAGCACCCCCGCGACAGGGACTAGCTCCTACAATGAGCAGTTCTTC. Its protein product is CASSTPATGTSSYNEQFF.

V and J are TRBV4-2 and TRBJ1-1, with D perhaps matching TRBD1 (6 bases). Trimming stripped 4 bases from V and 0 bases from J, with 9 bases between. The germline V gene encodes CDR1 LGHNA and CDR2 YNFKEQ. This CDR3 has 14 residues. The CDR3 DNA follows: TGTGCCAGCAGCCTGGGACACCTGAACACTGAAGCTTTCTTT. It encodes CASSLGHLNTEAFF.

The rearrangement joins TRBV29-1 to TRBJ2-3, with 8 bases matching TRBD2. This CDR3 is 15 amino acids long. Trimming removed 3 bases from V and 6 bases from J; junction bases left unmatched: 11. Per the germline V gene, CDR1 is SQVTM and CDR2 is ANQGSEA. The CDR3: CSVDPRAGGGDTQYF. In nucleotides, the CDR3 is TGCAGCGTTGACCCGCGGGCGGGAGGTGGGGATACGCAGTATTTT.

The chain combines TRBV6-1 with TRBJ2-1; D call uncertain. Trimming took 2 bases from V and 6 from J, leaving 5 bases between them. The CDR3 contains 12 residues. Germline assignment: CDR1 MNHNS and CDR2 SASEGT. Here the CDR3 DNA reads TGTGCCAGCAGTGAACTTGTCAATGAGCAGTTCTTC. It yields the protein CASSELVNEQFF.

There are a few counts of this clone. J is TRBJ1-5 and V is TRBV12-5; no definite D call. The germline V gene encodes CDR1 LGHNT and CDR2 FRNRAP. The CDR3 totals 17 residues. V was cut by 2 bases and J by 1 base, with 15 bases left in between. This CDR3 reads CASGLRNGRESNQPQHF. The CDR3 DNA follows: TGTGCTAGTGGTTTGAGAAATGGGAGGGAGAGCAATCAGCCCCAGCATTTT.

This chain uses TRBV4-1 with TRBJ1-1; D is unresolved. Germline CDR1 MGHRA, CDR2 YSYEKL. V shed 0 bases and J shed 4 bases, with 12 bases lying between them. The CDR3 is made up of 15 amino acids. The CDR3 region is CASSQDGPAGTEAFF. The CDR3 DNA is TGCGCCAGCAGCCAAGATGGTCCGGCGGGCACTGAAGCTTTCTTT.

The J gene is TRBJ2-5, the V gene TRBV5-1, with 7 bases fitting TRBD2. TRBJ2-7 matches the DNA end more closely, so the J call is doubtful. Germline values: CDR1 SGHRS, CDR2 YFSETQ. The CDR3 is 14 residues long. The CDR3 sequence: CASSSGAGDYEQYF. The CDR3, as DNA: TGCGCCAGCAGCTCTGGGGCGGGGGACTACGAGCAGTACTTC.